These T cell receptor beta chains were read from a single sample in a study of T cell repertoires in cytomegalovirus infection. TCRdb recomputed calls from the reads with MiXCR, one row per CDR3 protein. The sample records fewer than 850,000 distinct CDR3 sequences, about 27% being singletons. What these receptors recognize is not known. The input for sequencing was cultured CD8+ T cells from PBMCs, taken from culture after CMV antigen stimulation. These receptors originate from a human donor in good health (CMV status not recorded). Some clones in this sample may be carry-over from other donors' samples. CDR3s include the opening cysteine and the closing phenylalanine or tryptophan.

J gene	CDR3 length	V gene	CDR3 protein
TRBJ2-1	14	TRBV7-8	CASSPTRGGGEQFF
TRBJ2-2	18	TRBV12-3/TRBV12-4	CASSPNRDRGGNTGELFF
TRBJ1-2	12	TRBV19	CASGRTDYGYTF
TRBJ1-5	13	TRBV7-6	CASSAGINQPQHF
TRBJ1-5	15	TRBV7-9	CASSSTGALNQPQHF
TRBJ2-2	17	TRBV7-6	CASSLGSGGQNTGELFF
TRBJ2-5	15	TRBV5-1	CASSATPGHQETQYF
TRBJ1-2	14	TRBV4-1	CASRTRQGANGYTF
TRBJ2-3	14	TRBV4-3	CASSQGGRADTQYF
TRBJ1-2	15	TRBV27	CASSPKGGAWYGYTF
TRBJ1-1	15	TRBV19	CASSAHRLLNTEAFF
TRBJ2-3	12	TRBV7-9	CASTDTTDTQYF
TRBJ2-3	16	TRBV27	CASSLLPGQGKDTQYF
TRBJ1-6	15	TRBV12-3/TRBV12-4	CASSSSRDAWGALHF
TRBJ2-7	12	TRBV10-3	CAIRKDRDEQYF
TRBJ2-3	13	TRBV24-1	CATSVGGTDTQYF
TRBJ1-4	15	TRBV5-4	CASSLQPGLNEKLFF
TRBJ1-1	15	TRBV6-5	CASTHRARMNNEAFF
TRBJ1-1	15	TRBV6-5	CASSSSGPRNTEAFF
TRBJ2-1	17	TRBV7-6	CASSLLSGGAPYNEQFF
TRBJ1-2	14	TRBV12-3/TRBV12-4	CASGATKWAYGYTF
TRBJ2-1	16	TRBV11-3	CASSVDSSSSYNEQFF
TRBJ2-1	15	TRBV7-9	CASAGTGDPYNEQFF
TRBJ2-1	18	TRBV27	CASSFGTGGEGPTNEQFF
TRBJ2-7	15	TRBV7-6	CASSDDRGRGYEQYF
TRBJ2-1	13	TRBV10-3	CAISDLKGHEQFF
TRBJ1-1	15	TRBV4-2	CASSQTGTPNTEAFF
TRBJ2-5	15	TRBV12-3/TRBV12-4	CASSLPGLAQETQYF
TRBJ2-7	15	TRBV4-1	CASSQTRAGSYEQYF
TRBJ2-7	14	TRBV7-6	CASSPQGRPYEQYF